These 18 T cell receptor beta chains were sequenced from one sample in a study of T cells in localized non-small cell lung cancer. Assay used: immunoSEQ multiplex PCR; TCRdb lists only in-frame clones, some missing. The sample holds about 25,000 clones, 70% to 90% seen once. Sequenced here: peripheral blood, sampled before any cancer treatment. Receptors were obtained from a male donor older than 55 with stage II squamous cell lung carcinoma.

The rearrangement links TRBV5-1 to TRBJ2-2; D gene unclear. The CDR3 totals 14 residues. Germline loops: CDR1 SGHRS, CDR2 YFSETQ. V was cut by 0 bases and J by 5 bases, with 8 bases left in between. The CDR3 coding sequence is TGCGCCAGCAGCTTGGGCGGCAATACCGGGGAGCTGTTTTTT. It specifies CASSLGGNTGELFF.

The chain is built from TRBV2 and TRBJ2-6; D is unresolved. The CDR3 is made up of 15 amino acids. Between the trimmed V and J ends, which lost 5 bases and 0 bases, there was a span of 8 bases. Germline-derived CDR1 and CDR2 are SNHLY and FYNNEI. CDR3 sequence reads: CASSKQSSGANVLTF. Here the CDR3 DNA reads TGTGCCAGCAGTAAACAGAGCTCTGGGGCCAACGTCCTGACTTTC.

V usage is TRBV7-9 and J usage is TRBJ1-1; tentative D call: TRBD1 (6 bases). The germline gives CDR1 SEHNR, CDR2 FQNEAQ (reference sequence). V lost 5 bases and J lost 0, with 19 bases in between. The length of the CDR3 is 17 residues. CDR3: CASSPLLGGRVNTEAFF. DNA for the CDR3: TGTGCCAGCAGCCCGCTGTTGGGGGGCCGGGTGAACACTGAAGCTTTCTTT. Combining the CDR3 with reference TRBV7-9 and TRBJ1-1 gives the whole variable domain DTGVSQNPRHKITKRGQNVTFRCDPISEHNRLYWYRQTLGQGPEFLTYFQNEAQLEKSRLLSDRFSAERPKGSFSTLEIQRTEQGDSAMYLCASSPLLGGRVNTEAFFGQGTRLTVV.

This clone came up once. This chain joins TRBV7-8 and TRBJ2-3, with 10 positions matching TRBD2. The CDR3 is made up of 18 amino acids. Looked up from germline, CDR1 is SGHVS and CDR2 is FQNEAQ. The junction had 10 bases not matched to a gene; V was cut back by 1 base and J by 3 bases. The CDR3 coding sequence is TGTGCCAGCAGCTTAGGAGTGAGCGGGGGGGCCAGGACAGATACGCAGTATTTT. It translates to CASSLGVSGGARTDTQYF.

The chain is built from TRBV5-4 and TRBJ2-1; TRBD1 might be the D (7 bases). Germline V gene data show CDR1 as SGHNT and CDR2 as YYREEE (reference sequence). The CDR3 loop spans 15 amino acids. Trimming shortened V by 4 bases and J by 7 bases, and 18 bases separated the two germline ends. The CDR3 sequence is CASSPGGNRRNEQFF. CDR3 coding DNA: TGTGCCAGCAGCCCAGGGGGGAATAGGAGGAATGAGCAGTTCTTC.

The V and J genes are TRBV6-8 and TRBJ2-5; TRBD2 agrees at 7 bases. J was trimmed by 2 bases and V by 5 bases; bases with no gene match: 5. Per the germline V gene, CDR1 is MNHGY and CDR2 is SAAAGT. The CDR3 is 14 amino acids. CDR3 protein: CASSEFGGQETQYF. For the CDR3, the DNA is TGTGCCAGCAGTGAGTTCGGGGGGCAAGAGACCCAGTACTTC.

This chain joins TRBV19 and TRBJ2-7; possible D gene TRBD1, 5 bases. V lost 6 bases to trimming and J lost 2 bases, with 14 bases between them. The CDR3 is 14 residues long. Germline V gene lookup returns CDR1 LNHDA and CDR2 SQIVND (reference sequence). The CDR3 sequence: CASSLPGPPYEQYF. CDR3 DNA sequence: TGTGCCAGTAGCCTTCCAGGGCCCCCCTACGAGCAGTACTTC.

This rearrangement joins TRBV9 to TRBJ2-3; TRBD2 aligns across 7 bases. The CDR3 is 15 amino acids. Looked up from germline, CDR1 is SGDLS and CDR2 is YYNGEE. The junction had 5 bases not matched to a gene; V was cut back by 4 bases and J by 0 bases. CDR3 region: CASSRGRGSTDTQYF. The CDR3 region has the DNA TGTGCCAGCAGCCGAGGGCGGGGGAGCACAGATACGCAGTATTTT.

The chain has TRBV7-9 and TRBJ1-4, with 7 bases that match TRBD1. The germline CDR1 and CDR2 sequences are SEHNR and FQNEAQ (reference sequence). The length of the CDR3 is 14 residues. V was pared by 3 bases and J by 8 bases, with 6 bases of the junction left unmatched. The CDR3 coding sequence is TGTGCCAGCAGCTTGGCAGGGGGGGCAGAAAAACTGTTTTTT. This translates into CASSLAGGAEKLFF.

The chain has TRBV6-6 and TRBJ2-1; the D is unclear. Trimming shortened V by 2 bases and J by 6 bases, and 14 bases separated the two germline ends. Germline loops: CDR1 MNHNY, CDR2 SVGAGI (reference sequence). CDR3 length: 15 residues. The CDR3 loop is CASSYRAPAGNEQFF. CDR3 DNA sequence: TGTGCCAGCAGTTACCGGGCTCCCGCCGGCAATGAGCAGTTCTTC.

This chain uses TRBV14 with TRBJ1-1; D is possibly TRBD1 (5 bases). The ends were cut back, 4 bases at V and 8 bases at J, with 8 bases in the middle. The CDR3 runs to 11 residues. In germline, CDR1 is SGHDN, CDR2 FVKESK. This CDR3 reads CASSLRGEAFF. CDR3 in DNA: TGTGCCAGCAGCCTCCGGGGGGAAGCTTTCTTT.

The chain uses TRBV19 and TRBJ1-2; D is ambiguous. Germline V gene data show CDR1 as LNHDA and CDR2 as SQIVND (reference sequence). Trimming removed 5 bases from V and 3 bases from J, with 19 bases in between. The CDR3 is 16 amino acids. CDR3 in amino acids: CASSEPRTAGDYGYTF. The CDR3, as DNA: TGTGCCAGTAGTGAACCAAGAACGGCTGGTGACTATGGCTACACCTTC. Based on the CDR3 plus reference TRBV19 and TRBJ1-2, the full variable domain is DGGITQSPKYLFRKEGQNVTLSCEQNLNHDAMYWYRQDPGQGLRLIYYSQIVNDFQKGDIAEGYSVSREKKESFPLTVTSAQKNPTAFYLCASSEPRTAGDYGYTFGSGTRLTVV.

The rearrangement links TRBV7-9 to TRBJ2-3; D ambiguous. Looked up from germline, CDR1 is SEHNR and CDR2 is FQNEAQ (reference sequence). V shed 5 bases and J shed 2 bases, with 14 bases lying between them. The CDR3 spans 15 residues. CDR3 coding DNA: TGTGCCAGCAGCCTTTTAAGTCGACTCACAGATACGCAGTATTTT. Amino acid sequence: CASSLLSRLTDTQYF. The full variable domain, completed using reference TRBV7-9 and TRBJ2-3, is DTGVSQNPRHKITKRGQNVTFRCDPISEHNRLYWYRQTLGQGPEFLTYFQNEAQLEKSRLLSDRFSAERPKGSFSTLEIQRTEQGDSAMYLCASSLLSRLTDTQYFGPGTRLTVL.

This sequence joins TRBV11-3 and TRBJ2-3, with 11 nucleotides matching TRBD2. There are 16 residues in the CDR3. Germline V gene lookup returns CDR1 SGHNT and CDR2 YENEEA. V lost 1 base, J lost 2 bases, and 2 bases stayed unmatched. CDR3 DNA sequence: TGTGCCAGCAGCTTAGCTAGCGGGGGGATCACAGATACGCAGTATTTT. It codes for CASSLASGGITDTQYF. The full variable domain, with the rest looked up from reference TRBV11-3 and TRBJ2-3, is EAGVVQSPRYKIIEKKQPVAFWCNPISGHNTLYWYLQNLGQGPELLIRYENEEAVDDSQLPKDRFSAERLKGVDSTLKIQPAELGDSAVYLCASSLASGGITDTQYFGPGTRLTVL.

The V and J genes are TRBV27 and TRBJ2-1; D is unresolved. Trimming pared 2 bases from V and 2 bases from J, leaving 4 bases between. CDR1 and CDR2 (germline): MNHEY, SMNVEV (reference sequence). The CDR3 covers 13 residues. CDR3 coding DNA: TGTGCCAGCAGTTTAACGACCTACAATGAGCAGTTCTTC. The encoded protein is CASSLTTYNEQFF.

V and J are TRBV7-8 and TRBJ1-1, with D unclear. V was cut by 1 base and J by 3 bases, with 6 bases left in between. Germline loops: CDR1 SGHVS, CDR2 FQNEAQ. This CDR3 spans 13 amino acids. Here the CDR3 reads CASSLEGDTEAFF. The CDR3 bases are TGTGCCAGCAGCTTAGAAGGAGACACTGAAGCTTTCTTT.

This sequence joins TRBV6-5 and TRBJ2-7; D not resolved. The germline CDR1 and CDR2 sequences are MNHEY and SVGAGI. Trimming removed 6 bases at V and 2 bases at J, with 11 bases between. The CDR3 extends over 13 amino acids. Written as DNA, the CDR3 is TGTGCCAGCAGACCCTCCGCCACCTACGAGCAGTACTTC. Protein product: CASRPSATYEQYF.

The chain links TRBV5-1 to TRBJ2-1; TRBD2 agrees at 8 bases. The CDR3 extends over 15 amino acids. J lost 7 bases, V lost 0 bases, and 6 bases had no gene match. Germline CDR1 and CDR2: SGHRS and YFSETQ. CDR3: CASSLEVAGPNEQFF. CDR3 nucleotide sequence: TGCGCCAGCAGCTTGGAAGTAGCGGGGCCTAATGAGCAGTTCTTC. Drawing the rest from reference TRBV5-1 and TRBJ2-1, the complete variable domain is KAGVTQTPRYLIKTRGQQVTLSCSPISGHRSVSWYQQTPGQGLQFLFEYFSETQRNKGNFPGRFSGRQFSNSRSEMNVSTLELGDSALYLCASSLEVAGPNEQFFGPGTRLTVL.